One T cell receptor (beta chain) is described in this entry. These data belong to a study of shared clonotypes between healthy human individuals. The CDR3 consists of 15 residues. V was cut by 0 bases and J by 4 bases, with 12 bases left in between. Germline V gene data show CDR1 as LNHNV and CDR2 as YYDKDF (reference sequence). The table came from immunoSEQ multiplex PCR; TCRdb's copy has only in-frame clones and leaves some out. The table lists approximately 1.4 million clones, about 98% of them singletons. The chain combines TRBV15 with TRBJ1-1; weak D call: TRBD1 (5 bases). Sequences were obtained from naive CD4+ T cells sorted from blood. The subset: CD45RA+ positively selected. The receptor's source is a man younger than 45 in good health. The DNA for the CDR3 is TGTGCCACCAGCAGAGATTCTCAGGGACGCACTGAAGCTTTCTTT. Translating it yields CATSRDSQGRTEAFF.